This is a list of T cell receptor beta chains from one sample in a study of T cell responses to AZD1222 COVID-19 vaccine. Produced via immunoSEQ multiplex PCR; TCRdb's table is partial and in-frame only. The sample yields just under 150,000 clones, roughly 86% seen once. Source: peripheral blood, taken 28 days after the second dose of the MenACWY control vaccine. Source of these receptors: an adult who received the MenACWY meningococcal vaccine as a control. Both conserved end residues are part of each CDR3. The D gene is left open where the match is weak. For some rows the clone size is stated as once, few or many, or as a class when expanded; others skip it.

clone_size	v_call	d_call	j_call	cdr3_nt	cdr3_aa
.	TRBV7-6	TRBD2	TRBJ2-1	TGTGCCAGCAGCTTAGAATTAGCGGGGGGTTATGGTGAGCAGTTCTTC	CASSLELAGGYGEQFF
.	TRBV18	.	TRBJ1-1	TGTGCCAGCTCACCACGGATGGGGCTACAAGAAAACACTGAAGCTTTCTTT	CASSPRMGLQENTEAFF
.	TRBV7-2	.	TRBJ1-1	TGTGCCAGCAGCAATCAGGGGAACACTGAAGCTTTCTTT	CASSNQGNTEAFF
.	TRBV2	TRBD1	TRBJ1-4	TGTGCCAGCAGACCCAGACAGGGTCGGGAAAAACTGTTTTTT	CASRPRQGREKLFF
.	TRBV11-2	.	TRBJ2-7	TGTGCCAGCAGCGACCCGAAGAGTCCCTACGAGCAGTACTTC	CASSDPKSPYEQYF
.	TRBV15	.	TRBJ2-1	TGTGCCACCAGCACCCGGGACAATGAGCAGTTCTTC	CATSTRDNEQFF
.	TRBV9	.	TRBJ2-3	TGTGCCAGCAGCGAGGGACCCCAGCCGGATACGCAGTATTTT	CASSEGPQPDTQYF
few	TRBV7-9	.	TRBJ2-7	TGTGCCAGCAGCTTAACGAGGTCCTACGAGCAGTACTTC	CASSLTRSYEQYF
.	TRBV4-1	TRBD1	TRBJ1-1	TGCGCCAGCAGTAGCAACAGGGGGAACACTGAAGCTTTCTTT	CASSSNRGNTEAFF
.	TRBV5-1	TRBD1	TRBJ2-3	TGCGCCACCAAGAAGGACAGGGGTTTTTCAGATACGCAGTATTTT	CATKKDRGFSDTQYF
.	TRBV28	.	TRBJ1-1	TGTGCCAGCACCCGCGTTCGGAACACTGAAGCTTTCTTT	CASTRVRNTEAFF
.	TRBV6-5	.	TRBJ1-2	TGTGCCAGCAGTCACGGGGGGTATGGCTACACCTTC	CASSHGGYGYTF
.	TRBV6-5	.	TRBJ2-5	TGTGCCAGCAGCTCCAGTGGGGAGACCCAGTACTTC	CASSSSGETQYF
.	TRBV4-3	.	TRBJ2-2	TGCGCCAGCAGATTTAGCGGGAACACCGGGGAGCTGTTTTTT	CASRFSGNTGELFF
.	TRBV9	.	TRBJ1-6	TGTGCCAGCAGCCAGGACAACGCAACCCCTAATTCACCCCTCCACTTT	CASSQDNATPNSPLHF
.	TRBV5-5	.	TRBJ2-2	TGTGCCAGCAGCCAGGCCCGGACATCCGGGGAGCTGTTTTTT	CASSQARTSGELFF
.	TRBV12-3/TRBV12-4	.	TRBJ2-7	TGTGCCAGCAGCCTGCTTGGGGACGAGCAGTACTTC	CASSLLGDEQYF
.	TRBV5-4	.	TRBJ2-5	TGTGCCAGCAGCTCCGTGGGAGAGACCCAGTACTTC	CASSSVGETQYF
.	TRBV7-3	TRBD1	TRBJ2-1	TGTGCCAGCAGCTTAGGGGCTCTGGAGTACAGGGGGATGGATGAGCAGTTCTTC	CASSLGALEYRGMDEQFF
once	TRBV4-3	.	TRBJ1-5	TGCGCCAGCAGCCAAGATCATCAGGGCGACAATCAGCCCCAGCATTTT	CASSQDHQGDNQPQHF
.	TRBV19	TRBD1	TRBJ1-2	TGTGCCAGTAGTCCGGACAGGGCGAAGGGCTACACCTTC	CASSPDRAKGYTF
.	TRBV7-9	.	TRBJ2-5	TGTGCCAGCAGCTTAGTGGGCAGGGAGACCCAGTACTTC	CASSLVGRETQYF
.	TRBV10-3	TRBD1	TRBJ1-3	TGTGCCATCAGTGATTACAGGGGCGGTGAAAACACCATATATTTT	CAISDYRGGENTIYF
.	TRBV5-1	.	TRBJ2-2	TGCGCCAGCAGCCCGGTTTCGGGGAGAGAGGGCGGGGAGCTGTTTTTT	CASSPVSGREGGELFF
.	TRBV4-2	TRBD1	TRBJ1-1	TGTGCCAGCAGCCAGGGGACAGGGTATACTTTCTTT	CASSQGTGYTFF
.	TRBV4-3	.	TRBJ1-2	TGCGCCAGCAGCCAAGACTCGGGACTGGGAGACTATGGCTACACCTTC	CASSQDSGLGDYGYTF
.	TRBV23-1	TRBD1	TRBJ2-5	TGCGCCAGCAGCCCCACCCACAGGGGAGAGGTGGAGACCCAGTACTTC	CASSPTHRGEVETQYF
.	TRBV18	.	TRBJ2-4	TGTGCCAGCTCACAAGCCGAGAAAAACATTCAGTACTTC	CASSQAEKNIQYF
.	TRBV2	.	TRBJ2-1	TGTGCCAGCAGTGAACGACAGCCTCCCCATGAGCAGTTCTTC	CASSERQPPHEQFF
.	TRBV4-2	TRBD1	TRBJ1-1	TGTGCCAGCAGCCAAGGGACAGGGAAGGGGAACACTGAAGCTTTCTTT	CASSQGTGKGNTEAFF
.	TRBV6-5	.	TRBJ2-3	TGTGCCAGCAGTTATGCCGCGGGACATGCGGATACGCAGTATTTT	CASSYAAGHADTQYF
.	TRBV11-1	.	TRBJ2-5	TGTGCCAGCAGCTTAGACAGGCATTGGGAGACCCAGTACTTC	CASSLDRHWETQYF
.	TRBV4-1	.	TRBJ2-7	TGCGCCAGCAGCCATCCGGGCGTCTACGAGCAGTACTTC	CASSHPGVYEQYF
few	TRBV19	.	TRBJ2-5	TGTGCCAGTAGTGCAGTTCTCACAGGGCCGGAGACCCAGTACTTC	CASSAVLTGPETQYF
.	TRBV5-1	TRBD1	TRBJ2-7	TGCGCCAGCACGCTAACAGGGGGCGAGTACGAGCAGTACTTC	CASTLTGGEYEQYF
.	TRBV2	TRBD1	TRBJ2-3	TGTGCCAGCAGTTACCGGGACAGGGATACGCAGTATTTT	CASSYRDRDTQYF
.	TRBV6-6	TRBD1	TRBJ1-2	TGTGCCAGCAGTCCCGGGACAGGGGTTGGCTACACCTTC	CASSPGTGVGYTF
.	TRBV12-3/TRBV12-4	.	TRBJ1-1	TGTGCCAGCGTCGGGGGAACTGAAGCTTTCTTT	CASVGGTEAFF
.	TRBV6-5	.	TRBJ1-2	TGTGCCAGCACCGACAGTTACCATGGCTACACCTTC	CASTDSYHGYTF
once	TRBV5-1	.	TRBJ1-2	TGCGCCAGCAGCTTCACAACCAACCCTAACTATGGCTACACCTTC	CASSFTTNPNYGYTF
.	TRBV7-3	.	TRBJ2-5	TGTGCCAGCAGCTCGGGAAGGGGGGAGACCCAGTACTTC	CASSSGRGETQYF
.	TRBV7-9	TRBD1	TRBJ1-3	TGTGCCAGCAGCGGACAGGGAGACGGAAACACCATATATTTT	CASSGQGDGNTIYF
.	TRBV5-1	.	TRBJ1-3	TGCGCCAGCAGCTTCGAGCGCCCAGGCTCTGGAAACACCATATATTTT	CASSFERPGSGNTIYF
.	TRBV28	TRBD1	TRBJ2-3	TGTGCCACCCTAAACAGGGGCCCAGATACGCAGTATTTT	CATLNRGPDTQYF
few	TRBV24-1	TRBD1	TRBJ1-2	TGTGCCACCAGTACGGGACAGGGTGCTAACTATGGCTACACCTTC	CATSTGQGANYGYTF
.	TRBV18	.	TRBJ2-3	TGTGCCAGCTCACCAGCGAGAGGGGCAGATACGCAGTATTTT	CASSPARGADTQYF
.	TRBV29-1	TRBD1	TRBJ2-1	TGCAGCGTTCAGGATTGGGACAGGGGGATCCATGAGCAGTTCTTC	CSVQDWDRGIHEQFF
.	TRBV19	TRBD2	TRBJ2-5	TGTGCCAGTAGTATACTAGCGGGACGTGGAGAGACCCAGTACTTC	CASSILAGRGETQYF
.	TRBV5-4	.	TRBJ2-7	TGTGCCAGCAGCACCTCAGGGGACGAGCAGTACTTC	CASSTSGDEQYF
once	TRBV9	TRBD1	TRBJ2-2	TGTGCCAGCAGCCCTCGGGACAGGGGACGCGGGGAGCTGTTTTTT	CASSPRDRGRGELFF